This T cell receptor beta chain appears in the sequencing data of a study of cytomegalovirus exposure and HLA in healthy donors. Across the study: Later, an analysis reported that the 110 or so validation repertoires had used the same platform as the approximately 720 first-cohort repertoires.

While the first cohort had some 700 subjects, the donors belonged to the separate validation cohort of about 110 subjects. V lost 3 bases and J lost 3; bases outside the gene matches: 15. The germline V gene has CDR1 SGHRS and CDR2 YFSETQ. CDR3 length: 17 residues. Comment on this clone: The antigen is not known.

TCRdb's table, derived via immunoSEQ multiplex PCR, lists solely in-frame clones and lacks some. The repertoire holds roughly 120,000 clones, with about 92% as singletons. Overall study findings and caveats: Specificity of a few CMV-associated chains for CMV antigens was verified in vitro.

The TCR originated in a woman aged 18-29 years in good health and CMV-seronegative. Sequenced: PBMCs. This rearrangement joins TRBV5-1 to TRBJ2-7; TRBD1 matches at 7 bases. The CDR3 here is CASSSKTSGQVGYEQYF. CDR3 DNA: TGCGCCAGCAGCTCAAAAACATCAGGACAGGTAGGCTACGAGCAGTACTTC. Variable domain in full (rest from reference TRBV5-1 and TRBJ2-7): KAGVTQTPRYLIKTRGQQVTLSCSPISGHRSVSWYQQTPGQGLQFLFEYFSETQRNKGNFPGRFSGRQFSNSRSEMNVSTLELGDSALYLCASSSKTSGQVGYEQYFGPGTRLTVT.